Each of the 5 T cell receptor beta chains below was sequenced from the same sample in a study of cytomegalovirus exposure and HLA in healthy donors. 60 Vbeta and 13 Jbeta primers were used in PCR. The data were produced by immunoSEQ multiplex PCR, yet TCRdb's version contains in-frame clones alone and is incomplete. The sample yields over 130,000 clones, approximately 70% seen once. Sequenced: PBMCs. The origin of the receptors is a woman aged 55 to 70 in good health and CMV-seronegative.

This chain connects TRBV13 to TRBJ1-2; 9 bases are shared with TRBD1. J gave up 8 bases and V 4 bases, and 8 bases lay outside the gene matches. The CDR3 spans 14 residues. Germline V gene sequence: CDR1 PRHDT, CDR2 FYEKMQ (reference sequence). CDR3 DNA sequence: TGTGCCAGCAGCTACACCGGACAGGGGAGCGGCTACACCTTC. It codes for CASSYTGQGSGYTF.

This chain joins TRBV7-8 and TRBJ2-1, with 9 nucleotides matching TRBD2. The CDR3 is 16 amino acids. Germline V lookup: CDR1 SGHVS, CDR2 FQNEAQ. Trimming took 4 bases from V and 7 from J; bases not matched to a gene: 11. The CDR3 sequence is CASSSPGAGGFNEQFF. The CDR3 DNA sequence: TGTGCCAGCAGCTCCCCGGGCGCGGGGGGGTTTAATGAGCAGTTCTTC.

V is TRBV7-9 and J is TRBJ1-5; D is unresolved. Trimming left V 4 bases short and J 3 bases short, with 10 bases between. The CDR3 has 14 amino acids. Germline V gene sequence: CDR1 SEHNR, CDR2 FQNEAQ (reference sequence). This chain's CDR3 is CASSSSGNNQPQHF. In DNA, the CDR3 is TGTGCCAGCAGCTCCTCGGGGAACAATCAGCCCCAGCATTTT.

This chain joins TRBV7-9 and TRBJ2-2, with 12 bases fitting TRBD2. This CDR3 is built from 16 residues. V shed 5 bases, J shed 5 bases, and the junction held 6 bases outside the gene matches. The germline V gene encodes CDR1 SEHNR and CDR2 FQNEAQ (reference sequence). The CDR3 DNA is TGTGCCAGCAGCCCTCTCGGGACTAGCGGGACCGGGGAGCTGTTTTTT. Translating gives CASSPLGTSGTGELFF.

The sample holds a few counts of this clone. The V gene is TRBV6-6, the J gene TRBJ1-1, with 7 nucleotides matching TRBD1. Germline trimming cut 8 bases from V and 6 bases from J; bases unmatched to any gene: 9. CDR3 size: 13 residues. CDR1 MNHNY and CDR2 SVGAGI come from the germline V gene (reference sequence). The CDR3 sequence: CASRWDSHSEAFF. In DNA, the CDR3 is TGTGCCAGCCGATGGGACAGCCACTCTGAAGCTTTCTTT.